This T cell receptor (beta chain) was captured in a study of shared T cell receptors in the human thymus. Clones were sequenced by immunoSEQ multiplex PCR, and TCRdb holds only the in-frame ones, with some missing. This repertoire shows roughly 68,000 clones, about 95% found once; its top ten account for roughly 0.033%. The length of the CDR3 is 11 residues. V lost 9 bases and J 8 bases, leaving 11 bases between the germline ends. CDR1 is SGHVS and CDR2 is FQNEAQ in the germline V gene. The clonotype originates from a human donor. What was sequenced was thymocytes. The V call is TRBV7-8, the J call TRBJ2-1, with D unresolved. The CDR3 reads CASSNYDEQFF. The CDR3 DNA follows: TGTGCCAGTTCGAATTACGATGAGCAGTTCTTC.